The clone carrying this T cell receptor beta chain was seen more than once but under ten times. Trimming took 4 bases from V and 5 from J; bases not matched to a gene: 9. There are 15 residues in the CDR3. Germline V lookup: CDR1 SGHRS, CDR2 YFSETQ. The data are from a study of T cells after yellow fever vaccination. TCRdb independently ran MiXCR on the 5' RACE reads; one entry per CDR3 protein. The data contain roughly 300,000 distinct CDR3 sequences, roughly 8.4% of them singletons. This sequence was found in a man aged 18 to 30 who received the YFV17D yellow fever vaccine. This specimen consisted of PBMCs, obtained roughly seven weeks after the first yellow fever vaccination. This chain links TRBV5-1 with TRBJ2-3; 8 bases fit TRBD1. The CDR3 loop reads CASSTGQGERDTQYF. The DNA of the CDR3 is TGCGCCAGCAGCACTGGACAGGGAGAGAGAGATACGCAGTATTTT.